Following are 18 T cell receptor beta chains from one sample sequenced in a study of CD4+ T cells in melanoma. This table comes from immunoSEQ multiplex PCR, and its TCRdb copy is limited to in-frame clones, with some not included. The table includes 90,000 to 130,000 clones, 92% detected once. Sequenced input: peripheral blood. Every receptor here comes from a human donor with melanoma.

CDR3 sequence (DNA): TGCGCCAGCAGCTTGGTCCCCGGTAGCAATCAGCCCCAGCATTTT. Protein: CASSLVPGSNQPQHF. The chain joins TRBV5-1 to TRBJ1-5; no reliable D call. Germline V lookup: CDR1 SGHRS, CDR2 YFSETQ. The length of the CDR3 is 15 residues. Trimming left V 0 bases short and J 0 bases short, with 7 bases between.

The DNA for the CDR3 is TGTGCCATCAGTAACCGGGGGCGGGGCTCCTACAATGAGCAGTTCTTC. The encoded protein is CAISNRGRGSYNEQFF. The genes are TRBV10-3 and TRBJ2-1; either TRBD1 or TRBD2 may fit D (6 bases each). This CDR3 spans 16 amino acids. The V and J ends lost 5 bases and 0 bases respectively, with 14 bases between them. In germline, CDR1 is ENHRY, CDR2 SYGVKD.

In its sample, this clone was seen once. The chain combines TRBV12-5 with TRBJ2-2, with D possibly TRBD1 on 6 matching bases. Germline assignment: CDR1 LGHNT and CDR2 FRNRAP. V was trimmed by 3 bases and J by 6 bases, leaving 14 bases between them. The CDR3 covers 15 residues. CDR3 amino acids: CASGLRQGQAGELFF. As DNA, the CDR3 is TGTGCTAGTGGTTTACGTCAGGGGCAGGCCGGGGAGCTGTTTTTT.

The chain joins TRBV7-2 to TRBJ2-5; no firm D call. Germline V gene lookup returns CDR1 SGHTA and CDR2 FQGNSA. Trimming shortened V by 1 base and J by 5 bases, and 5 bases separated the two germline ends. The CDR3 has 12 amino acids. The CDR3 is CASSLVRETQYF. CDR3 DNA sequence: TGTGCCAGCAGCTTAGTTCGGGAGACCCAGTACTTC.

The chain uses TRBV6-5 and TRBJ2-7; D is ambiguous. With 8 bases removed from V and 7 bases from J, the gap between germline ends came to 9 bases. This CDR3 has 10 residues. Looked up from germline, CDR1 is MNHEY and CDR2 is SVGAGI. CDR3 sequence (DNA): TGTGCCAGCGGTAGGAGTGAGCAGTACTTC. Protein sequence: CASGRSEQYF.

CDR3 residues: CASSIGLGAAQPQHF. The CDR3 nucleotides read TGTGCCAGTAGTATCGGTTTGGGGGCGGCTCAGCCCCAGCATTTT. The chain has TRBV19 and TRBJ1-5, with TRBD1 as a possible D gene (6 bases). Trimming removed 3 bases at V and 6 bases at J, with 15 bases between. This CDR3 region has 15 residues. Per germline, CDR1 LNHDA and CDR2 SQIVND (reference sequence).

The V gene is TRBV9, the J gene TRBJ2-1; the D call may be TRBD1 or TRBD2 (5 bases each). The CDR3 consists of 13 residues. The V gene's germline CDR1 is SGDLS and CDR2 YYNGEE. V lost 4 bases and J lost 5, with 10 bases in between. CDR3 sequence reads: CASSRGPHNEQFF. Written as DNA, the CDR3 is TGTGCCAGCAGCCGGGGACCTCACAATGAGCAGTTCTTC.

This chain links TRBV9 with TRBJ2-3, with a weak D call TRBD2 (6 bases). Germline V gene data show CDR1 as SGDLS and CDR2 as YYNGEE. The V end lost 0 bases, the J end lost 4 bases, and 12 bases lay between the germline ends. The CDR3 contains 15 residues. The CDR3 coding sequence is TGTGCCAGCAGCGTAGCGGGGGAAATCTCAGATACGCAGTATTTT. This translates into CASSVAGEISDTQYF.

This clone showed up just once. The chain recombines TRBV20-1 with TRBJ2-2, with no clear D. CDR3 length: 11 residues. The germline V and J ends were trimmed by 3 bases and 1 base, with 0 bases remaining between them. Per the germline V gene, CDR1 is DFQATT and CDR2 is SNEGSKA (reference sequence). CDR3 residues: CSARNTGELFF. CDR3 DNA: TGCAGTGCTAGGAACACCGGGGAGCTGTTTTTT.

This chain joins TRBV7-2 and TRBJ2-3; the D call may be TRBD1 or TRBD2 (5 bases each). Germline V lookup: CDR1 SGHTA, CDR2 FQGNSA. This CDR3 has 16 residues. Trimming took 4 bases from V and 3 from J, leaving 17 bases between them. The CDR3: CASSSRDPRVTDTQYF. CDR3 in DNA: TGTGCCAGCAGCTCCCGGGACCCCCGGGTGACAGATACGCAGTATTTT.

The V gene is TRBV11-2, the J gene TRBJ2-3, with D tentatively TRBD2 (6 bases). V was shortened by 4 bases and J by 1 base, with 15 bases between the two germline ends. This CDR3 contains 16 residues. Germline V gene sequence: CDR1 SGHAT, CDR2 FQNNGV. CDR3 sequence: CASSSVGGEGTDTQYF. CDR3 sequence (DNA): TGTGCCAGCAGCTCGGTAGGAGGGGAGGGCACAGATACGCAGTATTTT. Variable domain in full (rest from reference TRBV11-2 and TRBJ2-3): EAGVAQSPRYKIIEKRQSVAFWCNPISGHATLYWYQQILGQGPKLLIQFQNNGVVDDSQLPKDRFSAERLKGVDSTLKIQPAKLEDSAVYLCASSSVGGEGTDTQYFGPGTRLTVL.

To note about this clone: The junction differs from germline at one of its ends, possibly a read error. The CDR3 protein is CASSQAPSASAIF. CDR3 bases: TGCGCCAGCAGCCAAGCCCCCAGCGCCTCAGCTATCTTC. The V call is TRBV4-3, the J call TRBJ2-7; D gene unclear. Looked up from germline, CDR1 is LGHNA and CDR2 is YSLEER. The CDR3 length is 13 residues.

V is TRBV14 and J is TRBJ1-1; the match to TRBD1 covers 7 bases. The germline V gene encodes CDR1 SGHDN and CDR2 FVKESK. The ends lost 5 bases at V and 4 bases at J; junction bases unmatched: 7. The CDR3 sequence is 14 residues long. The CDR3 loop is CASSNRGGGTEAFF. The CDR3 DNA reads TGTGCCAGCAGCAACAGGGGCGGAGGCACTGAAGCTTTCTTT.

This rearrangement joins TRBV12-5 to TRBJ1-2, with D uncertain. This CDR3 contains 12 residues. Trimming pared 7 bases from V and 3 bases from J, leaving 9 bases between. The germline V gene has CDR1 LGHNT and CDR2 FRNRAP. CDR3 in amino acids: CASAAGDYGYTF. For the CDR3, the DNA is TGTGCTAGTGCGGCGGGTGACTATGGCTACACCTTC.

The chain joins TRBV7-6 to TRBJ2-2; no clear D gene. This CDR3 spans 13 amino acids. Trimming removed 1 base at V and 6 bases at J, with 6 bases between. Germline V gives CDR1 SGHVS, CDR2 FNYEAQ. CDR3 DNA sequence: TGTGCCAGCAGCTTAGAGTTTGCCGGGGAGCTGTTTTTT. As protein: CASSLEFAGELFF. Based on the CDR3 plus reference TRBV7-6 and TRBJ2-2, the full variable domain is GAGVSQSPRYKVTKRGQDVALRCDPISGHVSLYWYRQALGQGPEFLTYFNYEAQQDKSGLPNDRFSAERPEGSISTLTIQRTEQRDSAMYRCASSLEFAGELFFGEGSRLTVL.

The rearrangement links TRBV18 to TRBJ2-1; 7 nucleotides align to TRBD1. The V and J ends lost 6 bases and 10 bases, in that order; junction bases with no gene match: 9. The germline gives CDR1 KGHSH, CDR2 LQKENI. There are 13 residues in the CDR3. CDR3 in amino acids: CASSPGTVREQFF. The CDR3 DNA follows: TGTGCCAGCTCTCCCGGGACAGTCAGAGAGCAGTTCTTC.

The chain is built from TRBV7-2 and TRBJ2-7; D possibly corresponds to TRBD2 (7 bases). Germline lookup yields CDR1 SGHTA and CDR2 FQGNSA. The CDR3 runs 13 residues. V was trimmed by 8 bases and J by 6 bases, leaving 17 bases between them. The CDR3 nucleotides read TGTGCCAGCCGTCCTGGGGGGGCGGGCGAGCAGTACTTC. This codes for CASRPGGAGEQYF.

The DNA of the CDR3 is TGTGCCAGCAGCCGGGGACTAGCGGGGACCGGGGAGCTGTTTTTT. Translating it yields CASSRGLAGTGELFF. The chain employs TRBV7-7 and TRBJ2-2; TRBD2 matches at 13 bases. V was pared by 5 bases and J by 5 bases, with 2 bases of the junction left unmatched. CDR1 is SSHAT and CDR2 is FNYEAQ in the germline V gene (reference sequence). There are 15 residues in the CDR3.